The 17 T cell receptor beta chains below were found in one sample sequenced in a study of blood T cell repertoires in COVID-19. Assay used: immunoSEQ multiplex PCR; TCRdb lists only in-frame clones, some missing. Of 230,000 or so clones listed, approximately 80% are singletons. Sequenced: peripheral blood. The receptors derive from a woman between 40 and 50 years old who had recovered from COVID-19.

CDR3 DNA sequence: TGTGCCAGCAGTGCCTCTACAGGGAACACTGAAGCTTTCTTT. Translated, it gives CASSASTGNTEAFF. The chain combines TRBV2 with TRBJ1-1, with D possibly TRBD1 on 5 matching bases. CDR1 is SNHLY and CDR2 is FYNNEI in the germline V gene. The V gene lost 4 bases and the J gene lost 1 base, with 10 bases spanning the gap. CDR3 length: 14 residues.

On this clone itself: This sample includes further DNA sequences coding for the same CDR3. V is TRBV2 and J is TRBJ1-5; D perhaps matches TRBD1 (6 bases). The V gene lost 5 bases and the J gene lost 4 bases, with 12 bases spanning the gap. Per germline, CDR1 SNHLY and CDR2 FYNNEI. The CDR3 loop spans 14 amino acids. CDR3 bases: TGTGCCAGCAGTACTCAGGGGTCAAATCAGCCCCAGCATTTT. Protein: CASSTQGSNQPQHF.

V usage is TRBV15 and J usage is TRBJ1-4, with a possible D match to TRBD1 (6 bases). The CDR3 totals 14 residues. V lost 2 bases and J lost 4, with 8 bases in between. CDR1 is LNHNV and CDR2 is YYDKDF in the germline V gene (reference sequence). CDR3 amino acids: CATSRQDSNEKLFF. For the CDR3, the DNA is TGTGCCACCAGCAGACAGGACAGTAATGAAAAACTGTTTTTT.

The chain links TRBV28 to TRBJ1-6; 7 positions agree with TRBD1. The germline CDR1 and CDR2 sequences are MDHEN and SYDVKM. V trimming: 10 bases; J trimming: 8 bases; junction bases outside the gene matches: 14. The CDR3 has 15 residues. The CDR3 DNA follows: TGTGCCATCCATTCGCGACAGGGCAGAGATTCACCCCTCCACTTT. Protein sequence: CAIHSRQGRDSPLHF.

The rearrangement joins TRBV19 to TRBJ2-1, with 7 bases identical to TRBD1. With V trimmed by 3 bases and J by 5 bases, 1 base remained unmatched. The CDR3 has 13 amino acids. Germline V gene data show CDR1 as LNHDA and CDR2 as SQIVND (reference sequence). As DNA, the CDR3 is TGTGCCAGTAGTATGGGACAGAACAATGAGCAGTTCTTC. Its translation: CASSMGQNNEQFF.

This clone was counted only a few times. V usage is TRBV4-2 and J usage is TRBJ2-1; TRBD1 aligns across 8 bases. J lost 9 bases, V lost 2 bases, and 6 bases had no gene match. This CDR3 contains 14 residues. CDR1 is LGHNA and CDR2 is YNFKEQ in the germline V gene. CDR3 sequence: CASSQTDREGEQFF. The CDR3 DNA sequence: TGTGCCAGCAGCCAAACGGACAGGGAAGGTGAGCAGTTCTTC.

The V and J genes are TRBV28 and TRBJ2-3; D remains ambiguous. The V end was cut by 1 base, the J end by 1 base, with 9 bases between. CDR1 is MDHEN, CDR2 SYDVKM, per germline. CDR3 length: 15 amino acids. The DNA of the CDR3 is TGTGCCAGCAGTTTATACTTTCTTGGCACAGATACGCAGTATTTT. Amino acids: CASSLYFLGTDTQYF.

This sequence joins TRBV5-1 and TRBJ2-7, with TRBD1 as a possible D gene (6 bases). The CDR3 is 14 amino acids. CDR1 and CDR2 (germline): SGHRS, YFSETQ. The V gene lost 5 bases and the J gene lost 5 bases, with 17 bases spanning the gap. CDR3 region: CASRKDTGSHEQYF. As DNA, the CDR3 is TGCGCCAGCAGGAAAGATACAGGGTCCCACGAGCAGTACTTC.

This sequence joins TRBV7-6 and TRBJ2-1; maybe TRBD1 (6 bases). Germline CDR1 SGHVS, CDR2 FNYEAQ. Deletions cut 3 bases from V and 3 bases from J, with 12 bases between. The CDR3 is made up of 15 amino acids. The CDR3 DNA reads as TGTGCCAGCAGCTTGCGGGCAGGGGACTACAATGAGCAGTTCTTC. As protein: CASSLRAGDYNEQFF.

DNA for the CDR3: TGCGCCAGCAGTGCGTTGGGGGCTTTCTCTGGAAACACCATATATTTT. Translated: CASSALGAFSGNTIYF. The V call is TRBV5-1, the J call TRBJ1-3, with D possibly matching TRBD1 (6 bases). V lost 5 bases, J lost 0 bases, and 15 bases lay in between. Germline lookup yields CDR1 SGHRS and CDR2 YFSETQ. The CDR3 length is 16 residues.

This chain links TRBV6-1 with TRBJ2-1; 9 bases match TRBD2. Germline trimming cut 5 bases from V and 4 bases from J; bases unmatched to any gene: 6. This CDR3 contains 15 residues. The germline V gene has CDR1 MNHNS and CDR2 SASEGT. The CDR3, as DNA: TGTGCCAGCAGTCTCTCTAGCGGGGATTACAATGAGCAGTTCTTC. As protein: CASSLSSGDYNEQFF.

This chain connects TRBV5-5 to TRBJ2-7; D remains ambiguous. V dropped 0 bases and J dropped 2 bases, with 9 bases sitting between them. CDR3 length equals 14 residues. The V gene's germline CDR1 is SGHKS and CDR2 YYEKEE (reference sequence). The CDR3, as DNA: TGTGCCAGCAGCTTGGACTGGGCGACCTACGAGCAGTACTTC. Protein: CASSLDWATYEQYF. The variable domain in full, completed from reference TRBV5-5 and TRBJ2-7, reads DAGVTQSPTHLIKTRGQQVTLRCSPISGHKSVSWYQQVLGQGPQFIFQYYEKEERGRGNFPDRFSARQFPNYSSELNVNALLLGDSALYLCASSLDWATYEQYFGPGTRLTVT.

CDR3 protein: CASSPTNRQGTGLNQPQHF. The DNA for the CDR3 is TGTGCCAGCTCACCAACAAACCGACAGGGTACAGGGCTCAATCAGCCCCAGCATTTT. This chain uses TRBV18 with TRBJ1-5; TRBD1 matches at 7 bases. The germline gives CDR1 KGHSH, CDR2 LQKENI. Losses at the gene ends were 2 bases for V and 3 bases for J; bases not matched to a gene: 16. The CDR3 contains 19 residues.

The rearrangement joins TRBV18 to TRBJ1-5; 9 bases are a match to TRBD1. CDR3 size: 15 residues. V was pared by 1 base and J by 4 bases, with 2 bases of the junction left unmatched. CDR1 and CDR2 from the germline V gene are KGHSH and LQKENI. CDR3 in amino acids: CASSPRDRVNQPQHF. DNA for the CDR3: TGTGCCAGCTCACCACGGGACAGGGTGAATCAGCCCCAGCATTTT.

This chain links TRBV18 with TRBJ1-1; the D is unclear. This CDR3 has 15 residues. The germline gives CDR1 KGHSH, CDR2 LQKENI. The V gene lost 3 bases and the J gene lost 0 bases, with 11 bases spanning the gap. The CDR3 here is CASSPTDPMNTEAFF. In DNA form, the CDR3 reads TGTGCCAGCTCACCGACTGATCCCATGAACACTGAAGCTTTCTTT.

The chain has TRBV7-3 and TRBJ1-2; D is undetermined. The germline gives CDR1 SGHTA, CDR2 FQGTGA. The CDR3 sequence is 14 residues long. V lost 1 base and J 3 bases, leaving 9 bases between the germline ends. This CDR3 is CASSLNGLDYGYTF. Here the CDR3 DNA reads TGTGCCAGCAGCTTAAACGGACTCGACTATGGCTACACCTTC.

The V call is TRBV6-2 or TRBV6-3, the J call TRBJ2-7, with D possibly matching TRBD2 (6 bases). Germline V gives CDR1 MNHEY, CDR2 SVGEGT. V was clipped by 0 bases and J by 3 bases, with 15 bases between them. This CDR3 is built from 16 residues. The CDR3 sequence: CASSYSGLNNRYEQYF. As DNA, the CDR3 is TGTGCCAGCAGTTACTCGGGACTGAATAATCGCTACGAGCAGTACTTC.